This record concerns one TCR beta chain sequence. This specimen comes from a study of OX40 agonist ivuxolimab in advanced cancers. Sequenced by immunoSEQ multiplex PCR; TCRdb stores in-frame clones only, minus some. The sample gives 77,000 or so clones, roughly 90% of which show up once; about 0.35% is in the top ten. The CDR3 is 14 amino acids. The V end was cut by 4 bases, the J end by 2 bases, with 11 bases between. Germline V CDR1 and CDR2: MDHEN, SYDVKM. The sample here was CD4+ or CD8+ T cells sorted from blood, taken in a trial of the OX40 agonist ivuxolimab. The sequence came from an adult with an advanced solid tumor such as melanoma, head and neck, liver or kidney cancer. The V gene is TRBV28, the J gene TRBJ1-2, with D maybe TRBD1 (5 bases). In DNA, the CDR3 is TGTGCCAGCAGTTCCCCAGGGAGGAACTATGGCTACACCTTC. Amino acid sequence: CASSSPGRNYGYTF.